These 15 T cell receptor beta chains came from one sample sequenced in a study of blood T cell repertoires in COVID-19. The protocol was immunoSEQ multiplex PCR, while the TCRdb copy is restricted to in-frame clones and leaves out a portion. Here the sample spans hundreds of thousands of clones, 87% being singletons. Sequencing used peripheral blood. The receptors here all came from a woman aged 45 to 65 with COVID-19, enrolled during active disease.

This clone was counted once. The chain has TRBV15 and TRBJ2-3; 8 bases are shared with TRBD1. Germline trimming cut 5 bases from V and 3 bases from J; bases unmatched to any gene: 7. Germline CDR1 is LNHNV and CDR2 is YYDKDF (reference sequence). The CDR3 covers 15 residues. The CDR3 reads CATSHLGDRTDTQYF. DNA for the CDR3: TGTGCCACCAGCCACCTAGGGGACAGGACAGATACGCAGTATTTT.

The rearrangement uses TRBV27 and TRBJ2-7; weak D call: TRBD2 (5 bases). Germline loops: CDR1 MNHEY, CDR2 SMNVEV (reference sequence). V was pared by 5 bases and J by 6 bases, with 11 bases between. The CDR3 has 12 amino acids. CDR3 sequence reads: CASSIPRGEQYF. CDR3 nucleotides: TGTGCCAGCAGTATCCCTCGGGGCGAGCAGTACTTC.

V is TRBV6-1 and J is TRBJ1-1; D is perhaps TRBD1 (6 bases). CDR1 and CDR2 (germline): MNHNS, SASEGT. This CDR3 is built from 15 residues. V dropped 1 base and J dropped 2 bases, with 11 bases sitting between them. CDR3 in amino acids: CASSEVGGPNTEAFF. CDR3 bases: TGTGCCAGCAGTGAAGTCGGGGGGCCTAACACTGAAGCTTTCTTT.

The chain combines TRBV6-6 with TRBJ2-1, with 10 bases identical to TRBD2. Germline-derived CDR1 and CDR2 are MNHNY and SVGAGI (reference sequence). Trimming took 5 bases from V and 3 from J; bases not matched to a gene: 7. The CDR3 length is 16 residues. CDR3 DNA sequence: TGTGCCAGCAGTCGATCCCTAGCGGGAGACTACAATGAGCAGTTCTTC. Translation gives CASSRSLAGDYNEQFF.

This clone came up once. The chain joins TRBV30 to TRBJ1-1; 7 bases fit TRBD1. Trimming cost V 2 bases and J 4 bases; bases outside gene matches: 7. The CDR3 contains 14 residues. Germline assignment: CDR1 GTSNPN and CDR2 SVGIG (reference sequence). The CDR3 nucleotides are TGTGCCTGGAGTAACCTGGGACAGAGCACTGAAGCTTTCTTT. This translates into CAWSNLGQSTEAFF.

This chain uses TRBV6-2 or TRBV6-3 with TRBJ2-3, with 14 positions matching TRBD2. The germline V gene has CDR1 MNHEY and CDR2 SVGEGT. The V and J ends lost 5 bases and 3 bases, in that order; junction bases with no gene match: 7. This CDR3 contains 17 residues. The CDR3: CASSTRTSGRSTDTQYF. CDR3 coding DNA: TGTGCCAGCAGTACCCGGACTAGCGGGAGGAGTACAGATACGCAGTATTTT.

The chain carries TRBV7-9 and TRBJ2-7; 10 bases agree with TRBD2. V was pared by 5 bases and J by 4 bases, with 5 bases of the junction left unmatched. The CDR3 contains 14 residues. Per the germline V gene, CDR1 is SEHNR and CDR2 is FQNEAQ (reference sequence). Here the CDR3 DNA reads TGTGCCAGCAGCATTAGCGGGAGGAATTACGAGCAGTACTTC. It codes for CASSISGRNYEQYF.

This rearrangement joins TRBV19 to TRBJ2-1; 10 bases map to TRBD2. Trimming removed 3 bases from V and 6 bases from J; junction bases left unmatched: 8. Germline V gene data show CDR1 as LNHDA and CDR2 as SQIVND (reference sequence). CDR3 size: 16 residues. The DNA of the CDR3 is TGTGCCAGTAGTATGAGGGGACTAGCGTCCCGCAATGAGCAGTTCTTC. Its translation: CASSMRGLASRNEQFF.

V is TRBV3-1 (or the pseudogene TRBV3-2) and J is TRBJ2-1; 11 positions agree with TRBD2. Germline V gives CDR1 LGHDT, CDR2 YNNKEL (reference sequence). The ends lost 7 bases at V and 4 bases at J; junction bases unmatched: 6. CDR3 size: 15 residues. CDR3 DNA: TGTGCCAGCACCCTAGCGGGAGGTTGGTACAATGAGCAGTTCTTC. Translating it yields CASTLAGGWYNEQFF.

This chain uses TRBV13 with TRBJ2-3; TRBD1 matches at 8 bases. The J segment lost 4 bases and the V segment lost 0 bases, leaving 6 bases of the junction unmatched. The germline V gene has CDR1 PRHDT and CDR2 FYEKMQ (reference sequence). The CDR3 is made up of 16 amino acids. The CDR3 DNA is TGTGCCAGCAGCTTAGGGGACAGGGAAGACGCAGATACGCAGTATTTT. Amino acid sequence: CASSLGDREDADTQYF.

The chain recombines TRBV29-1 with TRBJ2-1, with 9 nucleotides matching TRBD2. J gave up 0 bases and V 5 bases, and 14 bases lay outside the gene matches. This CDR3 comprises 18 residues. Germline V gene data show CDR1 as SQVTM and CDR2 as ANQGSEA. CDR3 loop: CSVKLAGVLVSSYNEQFF. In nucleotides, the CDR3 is TGCAGCGTTAAGTTAGCGGGAGTTTTAGTCAGCTCCTACAATGAGCAGTTCTTC.

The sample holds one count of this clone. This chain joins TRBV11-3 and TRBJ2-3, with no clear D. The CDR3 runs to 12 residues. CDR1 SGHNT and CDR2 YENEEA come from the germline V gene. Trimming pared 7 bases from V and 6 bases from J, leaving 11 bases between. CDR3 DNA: TGTGCCAGCAACAGAAATACCGATACGCAGTATTTT. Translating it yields CASNRNTDTQYF.

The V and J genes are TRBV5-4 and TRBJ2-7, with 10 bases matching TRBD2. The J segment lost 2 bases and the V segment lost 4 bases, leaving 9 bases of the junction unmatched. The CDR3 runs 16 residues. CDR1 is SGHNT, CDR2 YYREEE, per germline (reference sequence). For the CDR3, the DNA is TGTGCCAGCAGCCCGACTCAAACTAGCGGGGCCTACGAGCAGTACTTC. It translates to CASSPTQTSGAYEQYF. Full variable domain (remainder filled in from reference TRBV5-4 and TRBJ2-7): ETGVTQSPTHLIKTRGQQVTLRCSSQSGHNTVSWYQQALGQGPQFIFQYYREEENGRGNFPPRFSGLQFPNYSSELNVNALELDDSALYLCASSPTQTSGAYEQYFGPGTRLTVT.

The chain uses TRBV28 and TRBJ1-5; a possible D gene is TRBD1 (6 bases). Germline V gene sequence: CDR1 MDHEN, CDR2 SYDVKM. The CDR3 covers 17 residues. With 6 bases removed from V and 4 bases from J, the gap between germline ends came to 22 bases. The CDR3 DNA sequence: TGTGCCAGCAGCCTCGGATTGGACAGCAAGATAAATCAGCCCCAGCATTTT. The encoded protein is CASSLGLDSKINQPQHF.

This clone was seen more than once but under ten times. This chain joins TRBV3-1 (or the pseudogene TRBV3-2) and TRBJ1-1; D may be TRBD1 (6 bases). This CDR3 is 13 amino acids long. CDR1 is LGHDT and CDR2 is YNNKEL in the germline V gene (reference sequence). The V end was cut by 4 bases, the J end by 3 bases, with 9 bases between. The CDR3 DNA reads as TGTGCCAGCAGCCCACAGGGAGACACTGAAGCTTTCTTT. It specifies CASSPQGDTEAFF.